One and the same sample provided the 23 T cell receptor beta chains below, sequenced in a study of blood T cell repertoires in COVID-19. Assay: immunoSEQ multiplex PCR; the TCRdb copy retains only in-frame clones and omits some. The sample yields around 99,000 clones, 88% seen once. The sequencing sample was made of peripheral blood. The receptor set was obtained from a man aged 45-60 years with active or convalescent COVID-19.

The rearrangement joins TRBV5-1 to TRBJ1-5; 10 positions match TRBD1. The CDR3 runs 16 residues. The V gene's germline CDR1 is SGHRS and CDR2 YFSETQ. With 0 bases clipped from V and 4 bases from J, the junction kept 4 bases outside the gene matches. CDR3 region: CASSLGTGGSNQPQHF. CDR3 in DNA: TGCGCCAGCAGCTTGGGGACAGGGGGTTCAAATCAGCCCCAGCATTTT.

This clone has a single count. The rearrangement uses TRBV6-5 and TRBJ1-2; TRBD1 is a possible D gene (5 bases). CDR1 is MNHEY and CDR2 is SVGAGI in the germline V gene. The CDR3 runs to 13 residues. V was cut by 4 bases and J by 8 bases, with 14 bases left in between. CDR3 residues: CASSSPKGQGYTF. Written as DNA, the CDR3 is TGTGCCAGCAGTTCACCGAAGGGGCAGGGCTACACCTTC.

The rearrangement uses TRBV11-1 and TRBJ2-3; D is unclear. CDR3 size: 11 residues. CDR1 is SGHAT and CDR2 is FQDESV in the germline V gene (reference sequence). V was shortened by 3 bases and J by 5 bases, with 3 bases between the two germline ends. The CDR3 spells CASSFRDTQYF. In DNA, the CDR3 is TGTGCCAGCAGCTTCAGAGATACGCAGTATTTT.

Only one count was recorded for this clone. The CDR3 is CASSPGLAVNNEQFF. CDR3 nucleotides: TGTGCCAGCAGCCCCGGACTAGCCGTAAACAATGAGCAGTTCTTC. This rearrangement joins TRBV9 to TRBJ2-1; 8 nucleotides line up with TRBD2. The V segment lost 4 bases and the J segment 5 bases; nucleotides outside the gene matches: 8. The germline gives CDR1 SGDLS, CDR2 YYNGEE. This CDR3 spans 15 amino acids.

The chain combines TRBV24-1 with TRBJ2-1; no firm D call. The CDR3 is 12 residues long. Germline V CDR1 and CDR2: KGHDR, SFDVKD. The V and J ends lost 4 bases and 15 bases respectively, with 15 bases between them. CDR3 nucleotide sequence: TGTGCCACCAGTGACCCATACTCCCTTGTGTTCTTC. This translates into CATSDPYSLVFF.

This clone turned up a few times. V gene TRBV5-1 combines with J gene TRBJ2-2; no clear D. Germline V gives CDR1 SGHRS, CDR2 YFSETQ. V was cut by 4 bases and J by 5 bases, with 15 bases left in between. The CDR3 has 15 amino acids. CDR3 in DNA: TGCGCCAGCAGCCCATACACCCTCATGACCGGGGAGCTGTTTTTT. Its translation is CASSPYTLMTGELFF.

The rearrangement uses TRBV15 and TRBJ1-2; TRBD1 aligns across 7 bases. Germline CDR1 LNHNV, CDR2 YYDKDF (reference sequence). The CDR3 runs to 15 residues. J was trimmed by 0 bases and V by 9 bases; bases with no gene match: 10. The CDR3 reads CATGQQGPSNYGYTF. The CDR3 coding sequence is TGTGCCACTGGACAACAGGGGCCATCTAACTATGGCTACACCTTC. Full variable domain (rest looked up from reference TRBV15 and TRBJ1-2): DAMVIQNPRYQVTQFGKPVTLSCSQTLNHNVMYWYQQKSSQAPKLLFHYYDKDFNNEADTPDNFQSRRPNTSFCFLDIRSPGLGDTAMYLCATGQQGPSNYGYTFGSGTRLTVV.

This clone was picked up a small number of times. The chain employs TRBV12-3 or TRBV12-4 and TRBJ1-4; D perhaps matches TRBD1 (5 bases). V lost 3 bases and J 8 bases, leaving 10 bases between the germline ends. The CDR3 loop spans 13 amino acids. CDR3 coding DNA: TGTGCCAGCAGTTTTCGGGGGAACGAAAAACTGTTTTTT. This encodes CASSFRGNEKLFF.

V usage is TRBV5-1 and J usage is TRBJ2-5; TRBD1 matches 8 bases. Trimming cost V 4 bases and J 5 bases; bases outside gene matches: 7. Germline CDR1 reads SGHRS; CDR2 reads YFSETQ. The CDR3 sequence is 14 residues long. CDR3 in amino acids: CASSGDRGRETQYF. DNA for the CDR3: TGCGCCAGCAGCGGAGACAGGGGACGGGAGACCCAGTACTTC. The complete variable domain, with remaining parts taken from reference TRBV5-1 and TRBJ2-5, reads KAGVTQTPRYLIKTRGQQVTLSCSPISGHRSVSWYQQTPGQGLQFLFEYFSETQRNKGNFPGRFSGRQFSNSRSEMNVSTLELGDSALYLCASSGDRGRETQYFGPGTRLLVL.

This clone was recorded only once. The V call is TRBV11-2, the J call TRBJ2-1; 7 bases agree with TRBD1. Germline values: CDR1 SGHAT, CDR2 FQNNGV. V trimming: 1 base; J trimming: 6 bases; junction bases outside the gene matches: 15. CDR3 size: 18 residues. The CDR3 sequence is CASSLGFTGAPLRNEQFF. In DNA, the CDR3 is TGTGCCAGCAGCTTAGGTTTCACAGGGGCCCCTCTGCGCAATGAGCAGTTCTTC.

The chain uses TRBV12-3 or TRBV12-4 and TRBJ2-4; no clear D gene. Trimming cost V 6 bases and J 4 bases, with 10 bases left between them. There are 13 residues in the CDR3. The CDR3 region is CASSNSGKNIQYF. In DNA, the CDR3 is TGTGCCAGCAGCAATTCGGGTAAAAACATTCAGTACTTC.

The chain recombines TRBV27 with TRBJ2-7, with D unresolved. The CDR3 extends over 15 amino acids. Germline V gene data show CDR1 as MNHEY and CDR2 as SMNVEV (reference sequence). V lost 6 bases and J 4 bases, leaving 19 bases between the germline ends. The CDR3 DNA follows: TGTGCCAGCAGATACAGCCCACGGAACGTTTACGAGCAGTACTTC. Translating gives CASRYSPRNVYEQYF.

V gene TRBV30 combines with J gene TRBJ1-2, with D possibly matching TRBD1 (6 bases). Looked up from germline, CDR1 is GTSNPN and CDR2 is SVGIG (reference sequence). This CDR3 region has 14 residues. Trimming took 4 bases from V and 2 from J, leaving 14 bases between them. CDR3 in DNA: TGTGCCTGGAATATCGGGACACGGAACTATGGCTACACCTTC. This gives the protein CAWNIGTRNYGYTF.

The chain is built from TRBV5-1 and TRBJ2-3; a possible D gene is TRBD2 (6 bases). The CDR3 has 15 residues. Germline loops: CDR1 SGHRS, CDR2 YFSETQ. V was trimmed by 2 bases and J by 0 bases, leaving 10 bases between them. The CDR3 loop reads CASSLLADSTDTQYF. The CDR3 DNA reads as TGCGCCAGCAGCTTACTAGCCGATAGCACAGATACGCAGTATTTT. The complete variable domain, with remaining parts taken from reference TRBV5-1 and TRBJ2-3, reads KAGVTQTPRYLIKTRGQQVTLSCSPISGHRSVSWYQQTPGQGLQFLFEYFSETQRNKGNFPGRFSGRQFSNSRSEMNVSTLELGDSALYLCASSLLADSTDTQYFGPGTRLTVL.

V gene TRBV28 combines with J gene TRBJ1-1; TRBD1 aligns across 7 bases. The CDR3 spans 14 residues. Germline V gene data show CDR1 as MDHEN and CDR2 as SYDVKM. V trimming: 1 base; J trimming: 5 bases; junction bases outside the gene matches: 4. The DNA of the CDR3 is TGTGCCAGCAGTTTATACAGGGGCCGTACTGAAGCTTTCTTT. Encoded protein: CASSLYRGRTEAFF.

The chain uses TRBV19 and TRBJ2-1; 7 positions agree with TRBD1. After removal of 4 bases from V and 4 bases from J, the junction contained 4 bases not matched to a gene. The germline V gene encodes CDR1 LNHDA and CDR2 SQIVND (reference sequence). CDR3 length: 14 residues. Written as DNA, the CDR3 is TGTGCCAGTAGTAGCCAGGGACAGTACAATGAGCAGTTCTTC. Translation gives CASSSQGQYNEQFF.

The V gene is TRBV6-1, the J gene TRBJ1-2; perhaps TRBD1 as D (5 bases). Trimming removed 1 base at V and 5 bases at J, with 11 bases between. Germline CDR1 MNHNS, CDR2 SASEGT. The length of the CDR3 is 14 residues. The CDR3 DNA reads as TGTGCCAGCAGTGAAGTAGGGGCAGGGTATGGCTACACCTTC. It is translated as CASSEVGAGYGYTF.

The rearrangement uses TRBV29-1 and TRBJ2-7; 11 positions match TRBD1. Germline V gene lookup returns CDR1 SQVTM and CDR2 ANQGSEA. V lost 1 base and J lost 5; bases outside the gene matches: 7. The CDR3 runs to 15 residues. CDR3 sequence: CSVEVSGTGGNEQYF. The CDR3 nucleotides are TGCAGCGTTGAAGTTTCCGGGACAGGGGGGAACGAGCAGTACTTC.

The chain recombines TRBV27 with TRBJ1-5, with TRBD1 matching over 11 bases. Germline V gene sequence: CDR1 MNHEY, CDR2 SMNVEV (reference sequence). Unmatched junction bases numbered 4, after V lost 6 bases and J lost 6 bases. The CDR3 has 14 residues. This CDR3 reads CASRGTGGFQPQHF. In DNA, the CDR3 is TGTGCCAGCAGGGGGACAGGGGGATTTCAGCCCCAGCATTTT.

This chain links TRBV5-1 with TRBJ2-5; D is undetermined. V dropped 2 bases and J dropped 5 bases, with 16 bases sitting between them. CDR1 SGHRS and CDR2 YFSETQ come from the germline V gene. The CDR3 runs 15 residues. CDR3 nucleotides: TGCGCCAGCAGCTTTTCCAACGGCGACGGGGAGACCCAGTACTTC. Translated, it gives CASSFSNGDGETQYF.

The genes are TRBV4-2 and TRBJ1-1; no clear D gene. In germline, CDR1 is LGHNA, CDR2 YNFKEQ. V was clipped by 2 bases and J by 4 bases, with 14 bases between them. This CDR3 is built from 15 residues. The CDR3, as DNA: TGTGCCAGCAGCCAAAAGTTACGGGAAGGCACTGAAGCTTTCTTT. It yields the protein CASSQKLREGTEAFF.

CDR3 protein: CASSQGGRRDGELFF. In DNA, the CDR3 is TGTGCCAGCAGCCAGGGGGGCAGGAGAGACGGGGAGCTGTTTTTT. The chain joins TRBV11-2 to TRBJ2-2, with D perhaps matching TRBD1 (7 bases). Looked up from germline, CDR1 is SGHAT and CDR2 is FQNNGV. The CDR3 has 15 residues. Trimming stripped 5 bases from V and 7 bases from J, with 17 bases between.

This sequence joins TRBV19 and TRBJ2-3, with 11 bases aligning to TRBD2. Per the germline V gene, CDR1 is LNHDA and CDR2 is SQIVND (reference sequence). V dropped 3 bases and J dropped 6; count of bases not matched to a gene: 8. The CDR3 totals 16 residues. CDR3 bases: TGTGCCAGTAGTATTCGTAGCGGGAGGGTTAGGGATACGCAGTATTTT. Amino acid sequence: CASSIRSGRVRDTQYF. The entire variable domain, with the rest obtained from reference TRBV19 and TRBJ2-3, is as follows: DGGITQSPKYLFRKEGQNVTLSCEQNLNHDAMYWYRQDPGQGLRLIYYSQIVNDFQKGDIAEGYSVSREKKESFPLTVTSAQKNPTAFYLCASSIRSGRVRDTQYFGPGTRLTVL.